Listed here is a single T cell receptor beta chain. The sample belongs to a study of shared clonotypes between healthy human individuals. The CDR3 extends over 14 amino acids. CDR1 is SGHAT, CDR2 FQNNGV, per germline. V lost 4 bases, J lost 7 bases, and 2 bases stayed unmatched. Clones were sequenced by immunoSEQ multiplex PCR, and TCRdb holds only the in-frame ones, with some missing. The sample has approximately 740,000 clones; around 67% are singletons. The clonotype was recovered from a woman younger than 45 in good health. The chain is built from TRBV11-2 and TRBJ2-7; 15 bases agree with TRBD2. Sequencing was done on a sample of memory CD4+ T cells sorted from blood. As for subset: CD45RA-negative fraction. The CDR3 nucleotides read TGTGCCAGCAGCTCGGGACTAGCGGGAGGAGAGCAGTACTTC. Its translation is CASSSGLAGGEQYF.